Listed here are 32 T cell receptor beta chains from one sample, sequenced in a study of blood T cell repertoires in COVID-19. Profiling relied on immunoSEQ multiplex PCR, and the TCRdb table lists in-frame clones only, not all of them. Of around 220,000 clones listed, roughly 84% are singletons. Sequencing used PBMCs or T cells enriched from blood (not recorded which). All receptors derive from a middle-aged woman who had recovered from COVID-19.

This clone was seen ten or more times. J is TRBJ2-3 and V is TRBV2, with a possible D match to TRBD2 (5 bases). The V gene lost 9 bases and the J gene lost 6 bases, with 19 bases spanning the gap. This CDR3 is built from 14 residues. CDR1 SNHLY and CDR2 FYNNEI come from the germline V gene. Here the CDR3 reads CASMGVPLSDTQYF. The CDR3 DNA sequence: TGTGCCAGTATGGGAGTTCCCCTCTCCGATACGCAGTATTTT.

This clone is a singleton in its sample. The CDR3 nucleotides read TGTGCCAGCAGCTTGGCCGGGAGCCGGGAGACCCAGTACTTC. Translation: CASSLAGSRETQYF. The V call is TRBV5-5, the J call TRBJ2-5, with D maybe TRBD2 (6 bases). This CDR3 region has 14 residues. The germline V and J ends were trimmed by 0 bases and 5 bases, with 11 bases remaining between them. The germline V gene encodes CDR1 SGHKS and CDR2 YYEKEE (reference sequence).

The genes are TRBV12-3 or TRBV12-4 and TRBJ1-1; 7 bases line up with TRBD1. V gave up 5 bases and J gave up 6 bases; unmatched junction bases: 3. The CDR3 extends over 12 amino acids. As DNA, the CDR3 is TGTGCCAGCAGTGGGGACAGTCCTGAAGCTTTCTTT. Translated: CASSGDSPEAFF.

The chain has TRBV5-1 and TRBJ1-6, with TRBD1 as a possible D gene (5 bases). Trimming left V 1 base short and J 7 bases short, with 12 bases between. The CDR3 is made up of 15 amino acids. Germline V gene lookup returns CDR1 SGHRS and CDR2 YFSETQ. The CDR3 sequence is CASSLILGQNSPLHF. The CDR3 nucleotides read TGCGCCAGCAGCTTGATTCTAGGACAAAATTCACCCCTCCACTTT.

The chain combines TRBV29-1 with TRBJ1-1; the match to TRBD1 covers 8 bases. The CDR3 is 12 amino acids. V lost 7 bases to trimming and J lost 1 base; unmatched junction nucleotides: 2. Germline CDR1 SQVTM, CDR2 ANQGSEA. CDR3 amino acids: CSADRGNTEAFF. In DNA form, the CDR3 reads TGCAGCGCCGACAGGGGGAACACTGAAGCTTTCTTT.

This chain links TRBV4-1 with TRBJ2-1; 9 bases are a match to TRBD1. The CDR3 contains 17 residues. Germline V gene data show CDR1 as MGHRA and CDR2 as YSYEKL. V shed 3 bases, J shed 4 bases, and the junction held 10 bases outside the gene matches. The CDR3 here is CASSQAGTGTPYNEQFF. DNA for the CDR3: TGCGCCAGCAGCCAGGCCGGGACAGGGACTCCTTACAATGAGCAGTTCTTC.

This clone occurred once. V gene TRBV11-2 combines with J gene TRBJ2-2; TRBD1 agrees at 7 bases. The CDR3 consists of 16 residues. The junction had 7 bases not matched to a gene; V was cut back by 4 bases and J by 2 bases. Germline CDR1 is SGHAT and CDR2 is FQNNGV. The DNA of the CDR3 is TGTGCCAGCAGCTCCGTAAGGGGGCAAAACACCGGGGAGCTGTTTTTT. Amino acids: CASSSVRGQNTGELFF.

Here the CDR3 DNA reads TGTGCCAGCACCATAGCGGGAGGCGCAGATACGCAGTATTTT. Encoded protein: CASTIAGGADTQYF. This chain connects TRBV28 to TRBJ2-3; 10 nucleotides line up with TRBD2. Per the germline V gene, CDR1 is MDHEN and CDR2 is SYDVKM. The CDR3 runs to 14 residues. V gave up 7 bases and J gave up 4 bases; unmatched junction bases: 5.

This clone was counted once. The chain employs TRBV5-1 and TRBJ2-5; the D gene is possibly TRBD2 (7 bases). This CDR3 comprises 15 residues. Germline V gene sequence: CDR1 SGHRS, CDR2 YFSETQ. Trimming took off 1 base at V and 3 bases at J, with 13 bases between the two ends. The CDR3 nucleotides are TGCGCCAGCAGCTTGACGGGGGGCGCGAAAGAGACCCAGTACTTC. Translating gives CASSLTGGAKETQYF.

This chain connects TRBV30 to TRBJ2-1, with no clear D. The CDR3 totals 13 residues. Trimming removed 0 bases at V and 9 bases at J, with 12 bases between. CDR1 is GTSNPN and CDR2 is SVGIG in the germline V gene (reference sequence). The CDR3 coding sequence is TGTGCCTGGAGTGTACAGCCGGTCAGTGAGCAGTTCTTC. It yields the protein CAWSVQPVSEQFF.

V is TRBV30 and J is TRBJ2-3, with 7 bases matching TRBD2. In germline, CDR1 is GTSNPN, CDR2 SVGIG (reference sequence). The CDR3 has 14 residues. Losses at the gene ends were 7 bases for V and 0 bases for J; bases not matched to a gene: 7. In DNA form, the CDR3 reads TGTGCCTCTTCACTAGCGAGGAGCACAGATACGCAGTATTTT. It specifies CASSLARSTDTQYF.

This clone was recorded once. The chain joins TRBV20-1 to TRBJ1-2, with D unresolved. The germline V gene has CDR1 DFQATT and CDR2 SNEGSKA (reference sequence). The V end lost 5 bases, the J end lost 4 bases, and 8 bases lay between the germline ends. The CDR3 has 11 amino acids. In nucleotides, the CDR3 is TGCAGTGCTGGGCCTATCTATGGCTACACCTTC. It specifies CSAGPIYGYTF.

The V and J genes are TRBV5-6 and TRBJ1-1; TRBD1 matches at 8 bases. The ends lost 4 bases at V and 2 bases at J; junction bases unmatched: 10. Germline CDR1 and CDR2: SGHDT and YYEEEE. The length of the CDR3 is 16 residues. Here the CDR3 DNA reads TGTGCCAGCAGCCTCCGTGCAGGGGGCTATAACACTGAAGCTTTCTTT. Protein sequence: CASSLRAGGYNTEAFF.

Remarks on this clone: The same CDR3 can be traced to other DNA sequences in this sample. The V call is TRBV9, the J call TRBJ1-3; 8 bases line up with TRBD1. The junction had 6 bases not matched to a gene; V was cut back by 4 bases and J by 3 bases. CDR1 and CDR2 from the germline V gene are SGDLS and YYNGEE. The CDR3 runs 15 residues. CDR3 amino acids: CASSFQGARGNTIYF. CDR3 DNA sequence: TGTGCCAGCAGCTTCCAGGGGGCGCGTGGAAACACCATATATTTT.

The genes are TRBV7-3 and TRBJ2-2; possibly TRBD2 for D (5 bases). The V end was cut by 0 bases, the J end by 0 bases, with 8 bases between. Germline V gene sequence: CDR1 SGHTA, CDR2 FQGTGA. The CDR3 runs 16 residues. The CDR3 region is CASSLTGIPNTGELFF. For the CDR3, the DNA is TGTGCCAGCAGCTTAACCGGGATCCCGAACACCGGGGAGCTGTTTTTT.

This chain uses TRBV5-1 with TRBJ2-3; D is undetermined. V gave up 1 base and J gave up 0 bases, with 6 bases separating them. The CDR3 spans 14 residues. Looked up from germline, CDR1 is SGHRS and CDR2 is YFSETQ. Written as DNA, the CDR3 is TGCGCCAGCAGCTTGTTACAGAGCACAGATACGCAGTATTTT. Its protein product is CASSLLQSTDTQYF.

The J gene is TRBJ1-2, the V gene TRBV27; D ambiguous. CDR1 and CDR2 from the germline V gene are MNHEY and SMNVEV (reference sequence). The germline V and J ends were trimmed by 4 bases and 5 bases, with 11 bases remaining between them. The CDR3 contains 13 residues. The CDR3: CASSYRPGYGYTF. The CDR3 DNA is TGTGCCAGCAGTTACCGCCCGGGGTATGGCTACACCTTC.

The chain couples TRBV11-2 to TRBJ2-2; D is perhaps TRBD1 (5 bases). Trimming pared 5 bases from V and 1 base from J, leaving 11 bases between. Per the germline V gene, CDR1 is SGHAT and CDR2 is FQNNGV. This CDR3 has 15 amino acids. CDR3 in DNA: TGTGCCAGCAGCATTGACAGTTTGAACACCGGGGAGCTGTTTTTT. This gives the protein CASSIDSLNTGELFF.

This clone was seen just once. This chain connects TRBV5-1 to TRBJ2-5, with TRBD1 matching 8 bases. This CDR3 region has 16 residues. Germline V gene data show CDR1 as SGHRS and CDR2 as YFSETQ. With 2 bases clipped from V and 1 base from J, the junction kept 7 bases outside the gene matches. The chain's CDR3 is CASSFTGQGRQETQYF. CDR3 nucleotide sequence: TGCGCCAGCAGCTTTACCGGACAGGGACGCCAAGAGACCCAGTACTTC.

V usage is TRBV5-1 and J usage is TRBJ1-1; no clear D gene. Germline V gives CDR1 SGHRS, CDR2 YFSETQ. V was pared by 6 bases and J by 5 bases, with 17 bases between. This CDR3 contains 14 residues. Here the CDR3 reads CASKVGVLGTEAFF. As DNA, the CDR3 is TGCGCCAGCAAAGTCGGGGTCCTAGGGACTGAAGCTTTCTTT.

The gene calls are TRBV2 and TRBJ2-1; 10 bases are shared with TRBD2. Germline V lookup: CDR1 SNHLY, CDR2 FYNNEI. The CDR3 loop spans 16 amino acids. V was pared by 6 bases and J by 7 bases, with 12 bases of the junction left unmatched. Written as DNA, the CDR3 is TGTGCCAGCAGGGACCTAACCGGGACTAGCGTTAATGAGCAGTTCTTC. Encoded protein: CASRDLTGTSVNEQFF.

The J gene is TRBJ1-5, the V gene TRBV19; D unclear. There are 15 residues in the CDR3. Per the germline V gene, CDR1 is LNHDA and CDR2 is SQIVND (reference sequence). V lost 7 bases, J lost 0 bases, and 13 bases lay in between. CDR3 in amino acids: CASTYRQFSNQPQHF. As DNA, the CDR3 is TGTGCCAGTACCTATAGACAATTTAGCAATCAGCCCCAGCATTTT.

This chain joins TRBV4-1 and TRBJ2-7; 10 bases agree with TRBD2. With V trimmed by 3 bases and J by 3 bases, 2 bases remained unmatched. In germline, CDR1 is MGHRA, CDR2 YSYEKL. This CDR3 comprises 14 residues. CDR3 loop: CASSQLAGVYEQYF. The CDR3 region has the DNA TGCGCCAGCAGCCAGCTAGCGGGAGTCTACGAGCAGTACTTC.

This clone was recorded only once. The V call is TRBV3-1 (or the pseudogene TRBV3-2), the J call TRBJ1-1; TRBD1 is a possible D gene (6 bases). CDR1 LGHDT and CDR2 YNNKEL come from the germline V gene (reference sequence). Trimming removed 2 bases at V and 1 base at J, with 11 bases between. CDR3 size: 15 residues. The CDR3 reads CASSQPGTPNTEAFF. CDR3 DNA sequence: TGTGCCAGCAGCCAACCCGGGACACCGAACACTGAAGCTTTCTTT.

The chain carries TRBV6-5 and TRBJ2-1; 7 positions agree with TRBD1. This CDR3 has 15 amino acids. The V segment lost 5 bases and the J segment 4 bases; nucleotides outside the gene matches: 8. Germline loops: CDR1 MNHEY, CDR2 SVGAGI. This CDR3 is CASSKSRGSYNEQFF. The CDR3 nucleotides read TGTGCCAGCAGTAAAAGCAGGGGGTCGTACAATGAGCAGTTCTTC.

This clone has just a few counts. The chain combines TRBV19 with TRBJ2-7; 7 bases fit TRBD2. The germline V gene encodes CDR1 LNHDA and CDR2 SQIVND (reference sequence). The CDR3 length is 12 residues. V was clipped by 6 bases and J by 5 bases; unmatched bases: 4. CDR3 protein: CASSGRYDEQYF. DNA for the CDR3: TGTGCCAGTAGCGGGAGGTACGACGAGCAGTACTTC.

The V call is TRBV29-1, the J call TRBJ1-4; 10 bases align to TRBD1. V trimming: 4 bases; J trimming: 6 bases; junction bases outside the gene matches: 8. Germline CDR1 reads SQVTM; CDR2 reads ANQGSEA. The CDR3 is made up of 15 amino acids. The CDR3 sequence: CSVVKGGQGHEKLFF. CDR3 sequence (DNA): TGCAGCGTTGTGAAAGGGGGACAGGGGCATGAAAAACTGTTTTTT.

This chain joins TRBV6-5 and TRBJ1-1; no reliable D call. Germline lookup yields CDR1 MNHEY and CDR2 SVGAGI. CDR3 length: 15 residues. The V gene lost 1 base and the J gene lost 1 base, with 10 bases spanning the gap. The CDR3: CASSYLAEQNTEAFF. The CDR3, as DNA: TGTGCCAGCAGTTACTTGGCAGAACAGAACACTGAAGCTTTCTTT.

This chain connects TRBV2 to TRBJ2-3; possibly TRBD2 for D (5 bases). Germline V CDR1 and CDR2: SNHLY, FYNNEI. CDR3 size: 15 residues. V gave up 4 bases and J gave up 0 bases, with 11 bases separating them. The CDR3 region is CASSVQRPSTDTQYF. The CDR3 region has the DNA TGTGCCAGCAGTGTCCAGCGGCCTAGCACAGATACGCAGTATTTT.

This chain joins TRBV4-1 and TRBJ2-4; 10 nucleotides align to TRBD2. The CDR3 consists of 18 residues. Germline lookup yields CDR1 MGHRA and CDR2 YSYEKL. Trimming removed 4 bases from V and 2 bases from J; junction bases left unmatched: 11. CDR3 in DNA: TGCGCCAGCAGCCCGGGACTAGCGAGAGGCGGACCCAAAAACATTCAGTACTTC. This encodes CASSPGLARGGPKNIQYF.

The rearrangement links TRBV18 to TRBJ1-1; possible D gene TRBD1, 6 bases. There are 14 residues in the CDR3. Trimming removed 3 bases at V and 6 bases at J, with 14 bases between. Germline CDR1 KGHSH, CDR2 LQKENI. The CDR3 nucleotides read TGTGCCAGCTCACCCCAGAATACAGGGTCTGAAGCTTTCTTT. Translated, it gives CASSPQNTGSEAFF.

V and J are TRBV4-3 and TRBJ1-2; 7 bases match TRBD1. This CDR3 spans 14 amino acids. The J segment lost 3 bases and the V segment lost 3 bases, leaving 4 bases of the junction unmatched. Germline CDR1 is LGHNA and CDR2 is YSLEER. The CDR3 nucleotides read TGCGCCAGCAGCCACACAGGGGCTGACTATGGCTACACCTTC. Protein product: CASSHTGADYGYTF.